The present entry profiles one T cell receptor beta chain with its context. Its specificity is unknown. This record comes from a study of shared clonotypes between healthy human individuals. Produced via immunoSEQ multiplex PCR; TCRdb's table is partial and in-frame only. Altogether some 470,000 clones are present, 60% to 85% being singletons, with the ten largest covering 10% to 15%. The donors, all of them Caucasian adults, lived in Nashville, Tennessee. Whole-study findings and limits: It was anticipated that sequencing depth would influence how many clonotypes donors shared.

The CDR3 length is 15 residues. Germline assignment: CDR1 SGHTA and CDR2 FQGNSA. The V end lost 5 bases, the J end lost 8 bases, and 19 bases lay between the germline ends. What was sequenced was PBMCs. The clonotype originates from a woman aged 40 to 50 in good health. Some clones in this sample may be carry-over from other donors' samples. The genes are TRBV7-2 and TRBJ2-1; possible D gene TRBD2, 6 bases. This chain's CDR3 is CASSLHGTLGDEQFF. The CDR3 region has the DNA TGTGCCAGCAGCCTTCACGGGACTCTGGGCGATGAGCAGTTCTTC. The full variable domain, in which reference TRBV7-2 and TRBJ2-1 provide the parts outside the CDR3, is GAGVSQSPSNKVTEKGKDVELRCDPISGHTALYWYRQSLGQGLEFLIYFQGNSAPDKSGLPSDRFSAERTGGSVSTLTIQRTQQEDSAVYLCASSLHGTLGDEQFFGPGTRLTVL.